The rows below give T cell receptor beta chains drawn from one sample of a study of T-cell reconstitution after alpha-beta-depleted transplantation in children. TCRdb passed the PCR reads through MiXCR, listing each CDR3 protein once. The sample includes around 580,000 distinct CDR3 sequences, 27% of them seen just once. Sequencing used PBMCs, obtained before TCRalphabeta/CD19-depleted stem cell transplant. The receptor set was obtained from a boy in the first two years of life with Wiskott-Aldrich syndrome, due to receive a stem cell transplant. Each CDR3 is given with its conserved first and last residue. The order of the fields is V gene, D gene, J gene, clone size, CDR3 DNA, CDR3 protein. D genes are given only for firm matches. Clone size appears in some rows only: once, few, many, or a class for an expanded clone.

v_gene: TRBV6-1; d_gene: -; j_gene: TRBJ2-2; abundance: -; CDR3nt: TGTGCCAGCAAGGGTAACAATTTGAACACCGGGGAGCTGTTTTTT; CDR3aa: CASKGNNLNTGELFF
v_gene: TRBV7-2; d_gene: -; j_gene: TRBJ1-2; abundance: -; CDR3nt: TGTGCCAGCAGCTCGGACAGCTTCTATGGCTACACCTTC; CDR3aa: CASSSDSFYGYTF
v_gene: TRBV7-9; d_gene: -; j_gene: TRBJ1-1; abundance: -; CDR3nt: TGTGCCAGCAGCTTAGATGCAGCCACTGAAGCTTTCTTT; CDR3aa: CASSLDAATEAFF
v_gene: TRBV5-1; d_gene: -; j_gene: TRBJ2-7; abundance: -; CDR3nt: TGCGCCAGCAGCCAGACACCGGCCCCCTACGAGCAGTACTTC; CDR3aa: CASSQTPAPYEQYF
v_gene: TRBV10-3; d_gene: -; j_gene: TRBJ2-2; abundance: few; CDR3nt: TGTGCCATCAGCGGGAAGGAGAACACCGGGGAGCTGTTTTTT; CDR3aa: CAISGKENTGELFF
v_gene: TRBV12-3/TRBV12-4; d_gene: TRBD1; j_gene: TRBJ2-5; abundance: few; CDR3nt: TGTGCCAGCAGTTTAGCGCTGGACAGGTGGGAGACCCAGTACTTC; CDR3aa: CASSLALDRWETQYF
v_gene: TRBV21-1; d_gene: -; j_gene: TRBJ2-7; abundance: few; CDR3nt: TGTGCCAGCAGCAAACGGGAGCGAACGAGCTCCTACGAGCAGTACTTC; CDR3aa: CASSKRERTSSYEQYF
v_gene: TRBV20-1; d_gene: -; j_gene: TRBJ2-3; abundance: -; CDR3nt: TGCAGTGCTAGAGATGAGTATAATTCCGATACGCAGTATTTT; CDR3aa: CSARDEYNSDTQYF
v_gene: TRBV29-1; d_gene: TRBD1; j_gene: TRBJ1-1; abundance: few; CDR3nt: TGCAGCGTTGGGACAGGGTGGGGAAGCGCTGAAGCTTTCTTT; CDR3aa: CSVGTGWGSAEAFF
v_gene: TRBV10-3; d_gene: TRBD2; j_gene: TRBJ2-1; abundance: few; CDR3nt: TGTGCCATCAGCGAGACTAGCGGTTACAATGAGCAGTTCTTC; CDR3aa: CAISETSGYNEQFF
v_gene: TRBV7-7; d_gene: TRBD2; j_gene: TRBJ2-2; abundance: -; CDR3nt: TGTGCCAGCAGCCTCTCTAGCGGGAGCACCACCGGGGAGCTGTTTTTT; CDR3aa: CASSLSSGSTTGELFF
v_gene: TRBV6-1; d_gene: TRBD1; j_gene: TRBJ1-2; abundance: -; CDR3nt: TGTGCCAGCAGGCGCCCTGGGACAGGGTATGGCTACACCTTC; CDR3aa: CASRRPGTGYGYTF
v_gene: TRBV5-1; d_gene: TRBD1; j_gene: TRBJ2-1; abundance: -; CDR3nt: TGCGCCAGCAGCCTGAGCGGGGACAGGGACAATGAGCAGTTCTTC; CDR3aa: CASSLSGDRDNEQFF
v_gene: TRBV27; d_gene: -; j_gene: TRBJ1-6; abundance: few; CDR3nt: TGTGCCAGCAGTTCAGTGGGAATTCGGTATAATTCACCCCTCCACTTT; CDR3aa: CASSSVGIRYNSPLHF
v_gene: TRBV7-8; d_gene: TRBD2; j_gene: TRBJ2-1; abundance: -; CDR3nt: TGTGCCAGCAGCTTCCGGACTAGTCGTGAGCAGTTCTTC; CDR3aa: CASSFRTSREQFF
v_gene: TRBV11-3; d_gene: -; j_gene: TRBJ2-7; abundance: few; CDR3nt: TGTGCCAGCAGCTTAGGCTATCGCGGAGTAACGAGCTACGAGCAGTACTTC; CDR3aa: CASSLGYRGVTSYEQYF
v_gene: TRBV24-1; d_gene: -; j_gene: TRBJ2-1; abundance: few; CDR3nt: TGTGCCACCAGGAATGAGCAGTTCTTC; CDR3aa: CATRNEQFF
v_gene: TRBV7-9; d_gene: -; j_gene: TRBJ2-5; abundance: few; CDR3nt: TGTGCCACCGGGCCTGCGGGGACCCAGTACTTC; CDR3aa: CATGPAGTQYF
v_gene: TRBV4-1; d_gene: -; j_gene: TRBJ2-5; abundance: -; CDR3nt: TGCACCAGCAGCCAGTACACCCCGGGACAAGAGACCCAGTACTTC; CDR3aa: CTSSQYTPGQETQYF
v_gene: TRBV15; d_gene: -; j_gene: TRBJ2-7; abundance: few; CDR3nt: TGTGCCACCAGCAGAGTTGGGGGCAGGTCCTACGAGCAGTACTTC; CDR3aa: CATSRVGGRSYEQYF
v_gene: TRBV27; d_gene: TRBD1; j_gene: TRBJ1-4; abundance: few; CDR3nt: TGTGCCAGCAGTTTGCATCCTCTACCGGGACAGGTGAATGAAAAACTGTTTTTT; CDR3aa: CASSLHPLPGQVNEKLFF
v_gene: TRBV12-3/TRBV12-4; d_gene: -; j_gene: TRBJ2-2; abundance: few; CDR3nt: TGTGCCAGCACCCCGGGACGGATGACCGGGGAGCTGTTTTTT; CDR3aa: CASTPGRMTGELFF
v_gene: TRBV3-1; d_gene: -; j_gene: TRBJ2-1; abundance: -; CDR3nt: TGTGCCAGCAGCCAATGGGAGGCGTCCTACAATGAGCAGTTCTTC; CDR3aa: CASSQWEASYNEQFF
v_gene: TRBV27; d_gene: TRBD1; j_gene: TRBJ2-7; abundance: -; CDR3nt: TGTGCCAGCAGTTTTTGGACAGGCTACGAGCAGTACTTC; CDR3aa: CASSFWTGYEQYF
v_gene: TRBV28; d_gene: -; j_gene: TRBJ2-5; abundance: few; CDR3nt: TGTGCCAGCAGTTCGCCAGGGTTAGAAGAGACCCAGTACTTC; CDR3aa: CASSSPGLEETQYF
v_gene: TRBV5-1; d_gene: TRBD1; j_gene: TRBJ1-4; abundance: -; CDR3nt: TGCGCCAGCAGCTTAGCAGGGGGCGCGCGAACTAATGAAAAACTGTTTTTT; CDR3aa: CASSLAGGARTNEKLFF
v_gene: TRBV28; d_gene: TRBD1; j_gene: TRBJ2-4; abundance: -; CDR3nt: TGTGCCAGCAGTAACCCGGGACAGCAGCTAATTCAGTACTTC; CDR3aa: CASSNPGQQLIQYF
v_gene: TRBV28; d_gene: -; j_gene: TRBJ2-7; abundance: few; CDR3nt: TGTGCCAGCAGTCTCAGGGGTGGGAAGTACTTC; CDR3aa: CASSLRGGKYF
v_gene: TRBV11-2; d_gene: TRBD2; j_gene: TRBJ2-3; abundance: few; CDR3nt: TGTGCCAGCAGCTTAGACGGGGGAGGGAGCACAGATACGCAGTATTTT; CDR3aa: CASSLDGGGSTDTQYF
v_gene: TRBV27; d_gene: TRBD1; j_gene: TRBJ2-2; abundance: few; CDR3nt: TGTGCCAGCAGTTTAGCGGGACAGGGGATCACCGGGGAGCTGTTTTTT; CDR3aa: CASSLAGQGITGELFF